Listed below are T cell receptor beta chains from one sample, sequenced in a study of T cell responses to AZD1222 COVID-19 vaccine. The protocol was immunoSEQ multiplex PCR, while the TCRdb copy is restricted to in-frame clones and leaves out a portion. The top ten hold approximately 1.7% of the sample, which has 200,000 to 250,000 clones, around 94% seen once. The sequencing here drew on peripheral blood, taken 28 days after the second dose of the MenACWY control vaccine. These receptors were obtained from an adult who received the MenACWY meningococcal vaccine as a control. The CDR3 runs from the conserved cysteine through the conserved F or W. D genes are given only for firm matches. The size of a clone is reported for some rows only, either as once, few or many, or as a class for expanded clones.

clone_size,d_call,v_call,j_call,cdr3_aa,cdr3_nt
NA,NA,TRBV2,TRBJ2-7,CASSEGGARGIYEQYF,TGTGCCAGCAGTGAAGGGGGGGCCCGGGGCATCTACGAGCAGTACTTC
once,TRBD1,TRBV6-5,TRBJ1-2,CASSYIGGAVYGYTF,TGTGCCAGCAGTTATATAGGGGGCGCGGTCTATGGCTACACCTTC
NA,NA,TRBV30,TRBJ1-1,CGLGGYNTEAFF,TGTGGACTGGGAGGGTATAACACTGAAGCTTTCTTT
NA,NA,TRBV4-1,TRBJ1-3,CASSQRGSGNTIYF,TGCGCCAGCAGCCAAAGAGGCTCTGGAAACACCATATATTTT
NA,TRBD1,TRBV5-1,TRBJ2-4,CASSAWTGGDLAKNIQYF,TGCGCCAGCAGCGCGTGGACAGGGGGCGATCTTGCCAAAAACATTCAGTACTTC
NA,NA,TRBV5-1,TRBJ1-6,CASSPAGLGASPLHF,TGCGCCAGCAGCCCCGCAGGGCTTGGGGCTTCACCCCTCCACTTT
NA,TRBD2,TRBV9,TRBJ2-5,CASSVGLAGKETQYF,TGTGCCAGCAGCGTAGGGTTAGCGGGCAAAGAGACCCAGTACTTC
NA,NA,TRBV28,TRBJ1-3,CASSSPKRNTIYF,TGTGCCAGCAGTTCCCCCAAAAGAAACACCATATATTTT
NA,TRBD1,TRBV19,TRBJ1-4,CASSIGAGQGREKLFF,TGTGCCAGTAGTATCGGGGCGGGACAGGGAAGGGAAAAACTGTTTTTT
NA,NA,TRBV28,TRBJ2-5,CASSSVGSGSQAQYF,TGTGCCAGCAGCAGCGTGGGGTCAGGCTCCCAGGCCCAGTACTTC
once,NA,TRBV11-3,TRBJ2-1,CASSLGPRNEQFF,TGTGCCAGCAGCTTGGGTCCTCGGAATGAGCAGTTCTTC
NA,NA,TRBV4-2,TRBJ1-1,CASSHGVAEAFF,TGTGCCAGCAGCCACGGGGTGGCAGAAGCTTTCTTT
NA,TRBD1,TRBV7-9,TRBJ1-2,CASSGTGTGNGYTF,TGTGCCAGCAGCGGTACCGGGACAGGGAATGGCTACACCTTC
NA,TRBD1,TRBV28,TRBJ1-1,CASSEDRTGENKNTEAFF,TGTGCCAGCAGCGAGGATCGGACAGGGGAAAATAAGAACACTGAAGCTTTCTTT
NA,NA,TRBV9,TRBJ1-2,CASSGGVYGYTF,TGTGCCAGCAGCGGTGGGGTCTATGGCTACACCTTC
NA,NA,TRBV5-1,TRBJ2-6,CASLQGPGANVLTF,TGCGCCAGCCTACAGGGTCCTGGGGCCAACGTCCTGACTTTC
NA,NA,TRBV28,TRBJ2-6,CASNPFRGTGANVLTF,TGTGCCAGTAATCCTTTCAGGGGAACAGGGGCCAACGTCCTGACTTTC
NA,NA,TRBV2,TRBJ2-1,CASRRDEQFF,TGTGCCAGCAGGAGGGATGAGCAGTTCTTC
NA,TRBD1,TRBV28,TRBJ2-1,CASKGQGATNEQFF,TGTGCCAGCAAAGGCCAGGGGGCGACGAATGAGCAGTTCTTC
NA,NA,TRBV5-1,TRBJ1-1,CASSSGPQNTEAFF,TGCGCCAGCAGCTCCGGGCCTCAGAACACTGAAGCTTTCTTT
NA,NA,TRBV7-3,TRBJ2-7,CASSLYPGVEQYF,TGTGCCAGCAGCTTATATCCGGGAGTCGAGCAGTACTTC
NA,TRBD1,TRBV3-1/TRBV3-2,TRBJ2-3,CASSQGQGADTQYF,TGTGCCAGCAGCCAAGGACAGGGTGCAGATACGCAGTATTTT
NA,NA,TRBV5-6,TRBJ2-7,CASSLAHTTYEQYF,TGTGCCAGCAGCTTGGCTCACACCACCTACGAGCAGTACTTC
few,TRBD1,TRBV4-2,TRBJ2-5,CASSRNRGALSGETQYF,TGTGCCAGCAGCCGCAACAGGGGGGCGCTCTCAGGAGAGACCCAGTACTTC
NA,NA,TRBV5-4,TRBJ1-2,CASSPRQSYGYTF,TGTGCCAGCAGCCCTCGACAGAGTTATGGCTACACCTTC
NA,NA,TRBV28,TRBJ1-2,CASSLGAVSSGYGYTF,TGTGCCAGCAGCCTAGGGGCGGTCTCGAGTGGCTATGGCTACACCTTC
NA,NA,TRBV28,TRBJ1-3,CASTRTVGNTIYF,TGTGCCAGCACTAGGACTGTTGGAAACACCATATATTTT
NA,TRBD1,TRBV7-2,TRBJ1-2,CASSPGQNNYGYTF,TGTGCCAGCAGCCCGGGACAGAATAACTATGGCTACACCTTC
NA,TRBD1,TRBV19,TRBJ1-5,CASKIRGNQPQHF,TGTGCCAGTAAGATCAGGGGGAATCAGCCCCAGCATTTT
NA,NA,TRBV7-2,TRBJ2-3,CASSSLARRGDTQYF,TGTGCCAGCAGCTCTCTAGCGAGACGGGGAGATACGCAGTATTTT
NA,NA,TRBV12-3/TRBV12-4,TRBJ2-7,CASSLGFHEQYF,TGTGCCAGCAGTTTAGGATTCCACGAGCAGTACTTC
NA,NA,TRBV4-1,TRBJ1-5,CASSPQGVGEPQHF,TGCGCCAGCAGCCCCCAAGGGGTGGGAGAGCCCCAGCATTTT
few,NA,TRBV28,TRBJ2-2,CASSPPGSRTGELFF,TGTGCCAGCAGCCCCCCAGGGAGTCGGACCGGGGAGCTGTTTTTT
NA,NA,TRBV6-2/TRBV6-3,TRBJ1-5,CASSYARVGQPQHF,TGTGCCAGCAGTTACGCCCGGGTAGGTCAGCCCCAGCATTTT
NA,NA,TRBV5-1,TRBJ2-1,CASSLAPGVLNEQFF,TGCGCCAGCAGCTTGGCTCCAGGGGTGCTCAATGAGCAGTTCTTC
few,NA,TRBV4-1,TRBJ1-3,CASSQGPAYSGNTIYF,TGCGCCAGCAGCCAAGGACCAGCATACTCTGGAAACACCATATATTTT
NA,TRBD2,TRBV30,TRBJ2-7,CAWSVGGGGASYEQYF,TGTGCCTGGAGTGTAGGGGGCGGGGGGGCCTCCTACGAGCAGTACTTC
NA,NA,TRBV12-3/TRBV12-4,TRBJ1-1,CASSFRFEAFF,TGTGCCAGCAGTTTCAGGTTTGAAGCTTTCTTT
NA,NA,TRBV14,TRBJ1-1,CASSLRQRNTEAFF,TGTGCCAGCAGCCTTCGACAGAGGAACACTGAAGCTTTCTTT
NA,TRBD2,TRBV9,TRBJ2-3,CASSNSGASTDTQYF,TGTGCCAGCAGCAATAGCGGGGCTAGCACAGATACGCAGTATTTT
NA,NA,TRBV6-2/TRBV6-3,TRBJ2-6,CASSYSPTDVLANVLTF,TGTGCCAGCAGTTATTCGCCTACAGACGTCCTGGCCAACGTCCTGACTTTC
NA,TRBD2,TRBV6-2/TRBV6-3,TRBJ2-1,CASSYLGLAGGNNEQFF,TGTGCCAGCAGTTACCTAGGACTAGCGGGGGGGAACAATGAGCAGTTCTTC
NA,NA,TRBV6-5,TRBJ1-6,CASKGRNSYNSPLHF,TGTGCCAGCAAAGGGAGGAACTCCTATAATTCACCCCTCCACTTT
NA,TRBD1,TRBV9,TRBJ2-1,CASSPQQGAGDAEQFF,TGTGCCAGCAGCCCCCAACAGGGGGCGGGAGATGCGGAGCAGTTCTTC
NA,NA,TRBV9,TRBJ2-2,CASSAQLERTGELFF,TGTGCCAGCAGCGCTCAGCTGGAACGCACCGGGGAGCTGTTTTTT
NA,TRBD1,TRBV7-6,TRBJ2-5,CASSLGTGGAETQYF,TGTGCCAGCAGCTTAGGGACAGGGGGCGCAGAGACCCAGTACTTC
once,TRBD2,TRBV28,TRBJ2-1,CASSQPGLAVSSYNEQFF,TGTGCCAGCAGTCAACCGGGACTAGCGGTGAGCTCCTACAATGAGCAGTTCTTC